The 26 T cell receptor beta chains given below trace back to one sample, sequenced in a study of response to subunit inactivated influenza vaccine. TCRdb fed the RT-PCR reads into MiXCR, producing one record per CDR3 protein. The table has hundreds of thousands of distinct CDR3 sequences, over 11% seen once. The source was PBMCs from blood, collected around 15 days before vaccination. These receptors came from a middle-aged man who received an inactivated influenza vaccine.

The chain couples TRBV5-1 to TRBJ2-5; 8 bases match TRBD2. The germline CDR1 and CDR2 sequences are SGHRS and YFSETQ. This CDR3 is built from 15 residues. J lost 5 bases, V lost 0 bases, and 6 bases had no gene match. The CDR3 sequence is CASSLVTGGPETQYF. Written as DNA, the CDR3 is TGCGCCAGCAGCTTGGTTACGGGAGGGCCGGAGACCCAGTACTTC.

CDR3 sequence reads: CASSRDGSYNEQFF. The CDR3 DNA reads TGTGCCAGCAGCCGGGACGGCTCCTACAATGAGCAGTTCTTC. The V call is TRBV7-3, the J call TRBJ2-1; D assignment may be TRBD1 or TRBD2 (5 bases each). V was pared by 5 bases and J by 0 bases, with 8 bases between. The germline V gene encodes CDR1 SGHTA and CDR2 FQGTGA. The CDR3 extends over 14 amino acids.

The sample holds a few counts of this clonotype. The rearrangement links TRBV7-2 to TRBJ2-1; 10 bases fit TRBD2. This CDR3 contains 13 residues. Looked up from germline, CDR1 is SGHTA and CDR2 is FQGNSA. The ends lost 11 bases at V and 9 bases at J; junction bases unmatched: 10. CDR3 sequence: CAGKSGGAGEQFF. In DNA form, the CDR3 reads TGTGCCGGGAAAAGCGGGGGGGCAGGTGAGCAGTTCTTC.

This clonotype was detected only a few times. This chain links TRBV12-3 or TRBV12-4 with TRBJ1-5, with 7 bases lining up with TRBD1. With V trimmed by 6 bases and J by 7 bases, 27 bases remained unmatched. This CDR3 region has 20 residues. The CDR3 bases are TGTGCCAGCAGCCAATTCGACAGGGAGTATAGCTCCCTTCTGGAACAGCCCCAGCATTTT. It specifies CASSQFDREYSSLLEQPQHF.

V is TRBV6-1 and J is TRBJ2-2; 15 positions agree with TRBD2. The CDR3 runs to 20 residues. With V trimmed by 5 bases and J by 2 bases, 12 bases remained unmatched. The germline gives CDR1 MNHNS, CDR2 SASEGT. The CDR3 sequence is CASSRTGLAGGPFNTGELFF. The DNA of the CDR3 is TGTGCCAGCAGTCGAACCGGACTAGCGGGGGGGCCTTTTAACACCGGGGAGCTGTTTTTT.

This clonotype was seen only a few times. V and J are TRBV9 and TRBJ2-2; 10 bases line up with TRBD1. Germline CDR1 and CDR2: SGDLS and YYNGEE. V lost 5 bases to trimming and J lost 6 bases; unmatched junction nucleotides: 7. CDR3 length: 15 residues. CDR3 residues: CASSSVGQGPGELFF. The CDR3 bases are TGTGCCAGCAGTTCTGTGGGACAGGGGCCCGGGGAGCTGTTTTTT. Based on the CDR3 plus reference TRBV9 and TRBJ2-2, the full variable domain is DSGVTQTPKHLITATGQRVTLRCSPRSGDLSVYWYQQSLDQGLQFLIQYYNGEERAKGNILERFSAQQFPDLHSELNLSSLELGDSALYFCASSSVGQGPGELFFGEGSRLTVL.

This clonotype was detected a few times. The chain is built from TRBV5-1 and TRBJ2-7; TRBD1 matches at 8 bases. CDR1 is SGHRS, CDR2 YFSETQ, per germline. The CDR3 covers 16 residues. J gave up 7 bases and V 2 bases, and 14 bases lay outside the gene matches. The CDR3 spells CASSLTAWTGWEEQYF. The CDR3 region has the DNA TGCGCCAGCAGCTTAACGGCGTGGACAGGGTGGGAGGAGCAGTACTTC.

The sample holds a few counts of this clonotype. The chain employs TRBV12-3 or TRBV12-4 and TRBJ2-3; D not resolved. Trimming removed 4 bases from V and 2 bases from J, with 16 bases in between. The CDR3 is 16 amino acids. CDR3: CASSSATKLSTDTQYF. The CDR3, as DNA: TGTGCCAGCAGTTCAGCGACAAAGCTCTCCACAGATACGCAGTATTTT.

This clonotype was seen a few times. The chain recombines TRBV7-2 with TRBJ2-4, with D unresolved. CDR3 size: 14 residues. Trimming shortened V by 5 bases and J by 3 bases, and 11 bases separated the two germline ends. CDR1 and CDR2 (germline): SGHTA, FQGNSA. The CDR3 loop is CASSLVGSKNIQYF. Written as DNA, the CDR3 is TGTGCCAGCAGCCTAGTGGGTAGCAAAAACATTCAGTACTTC.

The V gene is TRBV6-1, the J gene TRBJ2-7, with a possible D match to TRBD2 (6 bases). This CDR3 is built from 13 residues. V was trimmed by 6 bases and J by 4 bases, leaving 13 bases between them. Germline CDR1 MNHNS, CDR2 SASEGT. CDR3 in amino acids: CASRKPGSYEQYF. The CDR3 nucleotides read TGTGCCAGCAGAAAACCCGGGAGTTACGAGCAGTACTTC.

The CDR3 coding sequence is TGTGCCAGCAATATGTGGGATAGCTCCTACAATGAGCAGTTCTTC. Its protein is CASNMWDSSYNEQFF. The chain is built from TRBV5-5 and TRBJ2-1; D is undetermined. Germline lookup yields CDR1 SGHKS and CDR2 YYEKEE (reference sequence). V shed 6 bases and J shed 0 bases, with 13 bases lying between them. The CDR3 is 15 residues long.

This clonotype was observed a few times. The CDR3 DNA is TGCGCCAGCAGCTGGAGGACAGGGAGCTCCTACGAGCAGTACTTC. Its translation is CASSWRTGSSYEQYF. This chain links TRBV5-1 with TRBJ2-7; TRBD1 aligns across 8 bases. The CDR3 extends over 15 amino acids. Per germline, CDR1 SGHRS and CDR2 YFSETQ. The J segment lost 0 bases and the V segment lost 3 bases, leaving 5 bases of the junction unmatched. Using reference TRBV5-1 and TRBJ2-7 for the parts outside the CDR3, the full variable domain is KAGVTQTPRYLIKTRGQQVTLSCSPISGHRSVSWYQQTPGQGLQFLFEYFSETQRNKGNFPGRFSGRQFSNSRSEMNVSTLELGDSALYLCASSWRTGSSYEQYFGPGTRLTVT.

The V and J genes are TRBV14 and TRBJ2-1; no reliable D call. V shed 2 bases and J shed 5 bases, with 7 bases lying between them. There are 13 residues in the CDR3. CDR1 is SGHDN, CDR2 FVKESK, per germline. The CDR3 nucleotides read TGTGCCAGCAGCCAAAGTCCTAACAATGAGCAGTTCTTC. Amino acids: CASSQSPNNEQFF. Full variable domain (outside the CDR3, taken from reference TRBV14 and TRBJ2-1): EAGVTQFPSHSVIEKGQTVTLRCDPISGHDNLYWYRRVMGKEIKFLLHFVKESKQDESGMPNNRFLAERTGGTYSTLKVQPAELEDSGVYFCASSQSPNNEQFFGPGTRLTVL.

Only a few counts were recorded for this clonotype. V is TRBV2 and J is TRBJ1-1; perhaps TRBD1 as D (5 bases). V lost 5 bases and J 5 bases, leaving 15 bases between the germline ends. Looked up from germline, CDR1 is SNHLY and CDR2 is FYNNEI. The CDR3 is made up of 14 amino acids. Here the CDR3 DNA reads TGTGCCAGCAGTATCCAAGGGGCGCAGACTGAAGCTTTCTTT. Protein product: CASSIQGAQTEAFF.

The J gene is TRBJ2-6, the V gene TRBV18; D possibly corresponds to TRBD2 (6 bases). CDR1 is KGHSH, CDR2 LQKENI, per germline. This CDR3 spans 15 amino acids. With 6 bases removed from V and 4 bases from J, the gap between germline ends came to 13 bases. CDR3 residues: CASSSGAAGANVLTF. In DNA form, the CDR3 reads TGTGCCAGCTCGTCGGGAGCAGCGGGGGCCAACGTCCTGACTTTC.

CDR3 in DNA: TGCGCCAGCAGCGCACAGGGGGGCACTGAAGCTTTCTTT. It specifies CASSAQGGTEAFF. The gene calls are TRBV5-1 and TRBJ1-1, with 8 bases identical to TRBD1. The CDR3 loop spans 13 amino acids. Trimming took 4 bases from V and 4 from J; bases not matched to a gene: 3. The V gene's germline CDR1 is SGHRS and CDR2 YFSETQ.

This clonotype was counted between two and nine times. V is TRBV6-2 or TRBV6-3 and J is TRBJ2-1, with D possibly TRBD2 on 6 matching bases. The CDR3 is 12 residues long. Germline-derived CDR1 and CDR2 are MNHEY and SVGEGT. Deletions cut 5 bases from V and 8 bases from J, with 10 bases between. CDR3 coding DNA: TGTGCCAGCAGTCTTCTAGCGTATGAGCAGTTCTTC. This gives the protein CASSLLAYEQFF.

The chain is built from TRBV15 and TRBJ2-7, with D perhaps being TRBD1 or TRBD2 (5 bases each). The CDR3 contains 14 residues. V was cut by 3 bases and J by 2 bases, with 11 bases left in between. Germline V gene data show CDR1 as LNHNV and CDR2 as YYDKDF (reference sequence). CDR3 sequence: CATSRGVGAYEQYF. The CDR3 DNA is TGTGCCACCAGCAGGGGGGTAGGGGCCTACGAGCAGTACTTC.

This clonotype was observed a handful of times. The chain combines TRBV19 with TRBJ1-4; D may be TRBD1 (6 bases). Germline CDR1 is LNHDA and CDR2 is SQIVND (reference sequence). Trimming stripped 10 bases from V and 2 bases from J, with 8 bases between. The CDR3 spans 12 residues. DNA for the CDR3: TGTGCCACCGGACAGACTAATGAAAAACTGTTTTTT. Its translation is CATGQTNEKLFF.

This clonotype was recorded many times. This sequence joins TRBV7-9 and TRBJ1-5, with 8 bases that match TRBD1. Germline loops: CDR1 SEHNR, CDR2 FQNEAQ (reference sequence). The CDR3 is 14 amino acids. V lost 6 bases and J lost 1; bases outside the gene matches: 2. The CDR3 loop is CASSRQGSNQPQHF. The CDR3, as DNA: TGTGCCAGCAGTCGACAGGGGAGCAATCAGCCCCAGCATTTT.

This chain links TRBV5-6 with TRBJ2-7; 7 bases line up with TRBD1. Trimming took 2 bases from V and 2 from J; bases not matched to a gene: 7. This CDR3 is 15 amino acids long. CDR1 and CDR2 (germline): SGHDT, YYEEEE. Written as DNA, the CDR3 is TGTGCCAGCAGCTTTACAGGGGCAAGGCCCTACGAGCAGTACTTC. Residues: CASSFTGARPYEQYF. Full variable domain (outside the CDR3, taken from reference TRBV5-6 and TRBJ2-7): DAGVTQSPTHLIKTRGQQVTLRCSPKSGHDTVSWYQQALGQGPQFIFQYYEEEERQRGNFPDRFSGHQFPNYSSELNVNALLLGDSALYLCASSFTGARPYEQYFGPGTRLTVT.

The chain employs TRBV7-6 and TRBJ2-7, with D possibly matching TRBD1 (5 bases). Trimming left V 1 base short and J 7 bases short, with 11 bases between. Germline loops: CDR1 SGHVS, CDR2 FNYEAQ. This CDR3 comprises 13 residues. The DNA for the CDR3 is TGTGCCAGCAGCTTAGGGACATTTGAGGAGCAGTACTTC. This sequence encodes CASSLGTFEEQYF.

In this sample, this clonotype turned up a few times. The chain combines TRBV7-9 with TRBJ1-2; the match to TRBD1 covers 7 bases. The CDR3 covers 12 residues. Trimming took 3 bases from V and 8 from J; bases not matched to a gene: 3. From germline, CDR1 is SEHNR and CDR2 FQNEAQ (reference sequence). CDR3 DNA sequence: TGTGCCAGCAGCTTCACAGGGGAAGGCTACACCTTC. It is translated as CASSFTGEGYTF.

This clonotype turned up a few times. The CDR3 region is CATSRVLAGGPYGELFF. The CDR3 DNA reads TGTGCCACCAGCAGAGTACTAGCGGGAGGGCCCTACGGGGAGCTGTTTTTT. The chain uses TRBV15 and TRBJ2-2, with 13 bases aligning to TRBD2. The length of the CDR3 is 17 residues. The junction had 6 bases not matched to a gene; V was cut back by 1 base and J by 7 bases. Germline V gene data show CDR1 as LNHNV and CDR2 as YYDKDF (reference sequence).

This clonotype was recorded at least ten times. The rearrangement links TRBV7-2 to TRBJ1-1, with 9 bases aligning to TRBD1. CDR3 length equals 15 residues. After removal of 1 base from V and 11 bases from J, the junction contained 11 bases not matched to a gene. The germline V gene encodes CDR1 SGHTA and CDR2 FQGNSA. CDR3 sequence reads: CASSLEGTGTSSAFF. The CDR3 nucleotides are TGTGCCAGCAGCTTAGAGGGGACAGGGACTTCGTCCGCTTTCTTT.

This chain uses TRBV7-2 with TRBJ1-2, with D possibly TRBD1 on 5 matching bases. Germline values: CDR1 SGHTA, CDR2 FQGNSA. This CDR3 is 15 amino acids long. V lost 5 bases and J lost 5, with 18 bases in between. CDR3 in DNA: TGTGCCAGCAGCCTCGAGGGCCGTGGGGGTTATGGCTACACCTTC. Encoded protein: CASSLEGRGGYGYTF.